This T cell receptor beta chain was obtained from a study of cytomegalovirus exposure and HLA in healthy donors. Study-wide results and caveats: A few CMV-associated chains were confirmed in vitro to be specific for CMV antigens. Being productive about 87% or about 30% of the time was typical of most TCR beta V segments in an earlier analysis.

CDR3 length: 14 residues. The germline V gene has CDR1 SGHTA and CDR2 FQGNSA. The V and J ends lost 5 bases and 5 bases, in that order; junction bases with no gene match: 8. Concerning this clone: Its antigen is as yet unknown.

PCR was performed using 60 Vbeta and 13 Jbeta primers. Assay used: immunoSEQ multiplex PCR; TCRdb lists only in-frame clones, some missing. This sample has tens of thousands of clones, with 60% to 80% found just once. The source is a woman aged 40 to 49 in good health and CMV-seropositive. Sequenced: PBMCs. The genes are TRBV7-2 and TRBJ1-1, with TRBD1 identical over 7 bases. The DNA of the CDR3 is TGTGCCAGCAGCCCGGGACAGACAACAACTGAAGCTTTCTTT. Protein product: CASSPGQTTTEAFF. The whole variable domain, remainder taken from reference TRBV7-2 and TRBJ1-1, is GAGVSQSPSNKVTEKGKDVELRCDPISGHTALYWYRQSLGQGLEFLIYFQGNSAPDKSGLPSDRFSAERTGGSVSTLTIQRTQQEDSAVYLCASSPGQTTTEAFFGQGTRLTVV.